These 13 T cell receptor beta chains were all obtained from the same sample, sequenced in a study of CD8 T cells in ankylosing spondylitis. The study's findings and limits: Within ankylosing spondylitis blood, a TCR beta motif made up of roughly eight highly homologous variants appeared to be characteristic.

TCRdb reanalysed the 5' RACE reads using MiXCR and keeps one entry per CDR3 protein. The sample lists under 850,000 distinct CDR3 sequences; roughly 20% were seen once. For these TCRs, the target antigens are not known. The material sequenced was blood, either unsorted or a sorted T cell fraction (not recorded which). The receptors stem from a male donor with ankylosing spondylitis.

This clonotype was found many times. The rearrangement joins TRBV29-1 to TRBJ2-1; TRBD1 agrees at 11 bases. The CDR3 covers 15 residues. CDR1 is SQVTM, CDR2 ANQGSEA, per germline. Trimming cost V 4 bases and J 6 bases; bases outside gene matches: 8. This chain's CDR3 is CSVGSGTGGLNEQFF. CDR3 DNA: TGCAGCGTTGGATCCGGGACAGGGGGACTCAATGAGCAGTTCTTC.

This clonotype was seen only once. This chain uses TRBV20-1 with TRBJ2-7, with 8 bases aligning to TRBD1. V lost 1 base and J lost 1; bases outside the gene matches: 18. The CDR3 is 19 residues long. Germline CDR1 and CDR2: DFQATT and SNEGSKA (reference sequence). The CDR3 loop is CSARAIGQGLPSGSYEQYF. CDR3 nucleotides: TGCAGTGCTAGAGCCATAGGACAGGGTCTTCCCAGCGGGTCCTACGAGCAGTACTTC.

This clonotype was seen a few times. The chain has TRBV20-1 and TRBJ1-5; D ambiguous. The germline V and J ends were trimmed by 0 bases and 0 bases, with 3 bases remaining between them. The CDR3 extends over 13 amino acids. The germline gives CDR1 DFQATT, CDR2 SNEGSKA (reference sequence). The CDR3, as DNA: TGCAGTGCTAGAGAATTTAGCAATCAGCCCCAGCATTTT. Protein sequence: CSAREFSNQPQHF.

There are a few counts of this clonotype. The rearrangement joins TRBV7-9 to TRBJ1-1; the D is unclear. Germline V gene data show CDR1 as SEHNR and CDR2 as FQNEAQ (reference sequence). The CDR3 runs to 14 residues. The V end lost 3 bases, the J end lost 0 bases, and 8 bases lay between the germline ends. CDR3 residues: CASSFGDLNTEAFF. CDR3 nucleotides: TGTGCCAGCAGCTTCGGGGATTTGAACACTGAAGCTTTCTTT.

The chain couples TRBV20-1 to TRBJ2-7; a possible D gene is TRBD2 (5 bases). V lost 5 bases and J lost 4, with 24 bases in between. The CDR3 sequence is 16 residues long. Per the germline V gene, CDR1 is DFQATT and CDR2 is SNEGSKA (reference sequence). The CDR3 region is CSAVRGSPGERYEQYF. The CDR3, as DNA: TGCAGTGCTGTTAGAGGATCGCCCGGGGAAAGGTACGAGCAGTACTTC.

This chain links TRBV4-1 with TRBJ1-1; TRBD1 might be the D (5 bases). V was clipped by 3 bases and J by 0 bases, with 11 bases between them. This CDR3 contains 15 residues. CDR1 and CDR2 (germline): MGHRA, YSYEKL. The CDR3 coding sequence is TGCGCCAGCAGCCATGCCGACAGAGTGAACACTGAAGCTTTCTTT. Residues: CASSHADRVNTEAFF.

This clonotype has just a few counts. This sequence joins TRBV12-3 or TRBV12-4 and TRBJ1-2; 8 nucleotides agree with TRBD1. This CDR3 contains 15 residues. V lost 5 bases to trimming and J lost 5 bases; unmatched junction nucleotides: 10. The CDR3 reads CASSAPRTGSYGYTF. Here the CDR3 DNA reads TGTGCCAGCAGTGCTCCCCGGACAGGGAGTTATGGCTACACCTTC.

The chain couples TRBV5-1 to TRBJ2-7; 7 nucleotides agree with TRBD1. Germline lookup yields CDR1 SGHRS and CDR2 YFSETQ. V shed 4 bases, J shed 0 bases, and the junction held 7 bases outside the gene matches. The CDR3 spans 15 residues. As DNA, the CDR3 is TGCGCCAGCAGCAGAACAGGGGACAACTCCTACGAGCAGTACTTC. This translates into CASSRTGDNSYEQYF.

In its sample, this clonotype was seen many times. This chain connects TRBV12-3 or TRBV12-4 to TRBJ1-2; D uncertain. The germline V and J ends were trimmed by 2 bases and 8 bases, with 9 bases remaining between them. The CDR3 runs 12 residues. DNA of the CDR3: TGTGCCAGCAGTTTAAATGGGAGGGGCTACACCTTC. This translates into CASSLNGRGYTF.

The CDR3 region is CASSQPPGQGRTEAFF. The CDR3 DNA is TGTGCCAGCAGTCAACCTCCGGGGCAGGGGAGAACTGAAGCTTTCTTT. The gene calls are TRBV6-1 and TRBJ1-1, with D possibly TRBD1 on 6 matching bases. Germline CDR1 and CDR2: MNHNS and SASEGT. Trimming removed 5 bases at V and 5 bases at J, with 21 bases between. The length of the CDR3 is 16 residues.

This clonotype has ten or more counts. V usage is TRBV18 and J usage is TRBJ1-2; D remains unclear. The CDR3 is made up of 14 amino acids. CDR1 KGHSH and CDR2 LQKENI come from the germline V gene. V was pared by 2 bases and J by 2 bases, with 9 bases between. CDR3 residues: CASSPGLDNYGYTF. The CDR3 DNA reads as TGTGCCAGCTCACCAGGGTTAGACAACTATGGCTACACCTTC.

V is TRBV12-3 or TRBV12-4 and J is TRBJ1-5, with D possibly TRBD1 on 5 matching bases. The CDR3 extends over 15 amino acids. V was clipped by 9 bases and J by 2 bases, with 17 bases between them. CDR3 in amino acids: CASSSPGKGNQPQHF. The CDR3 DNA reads TGTGCCAGTAGTAGCCCAGGGAAGGGCAATCAGCCCCAGCATTTT.

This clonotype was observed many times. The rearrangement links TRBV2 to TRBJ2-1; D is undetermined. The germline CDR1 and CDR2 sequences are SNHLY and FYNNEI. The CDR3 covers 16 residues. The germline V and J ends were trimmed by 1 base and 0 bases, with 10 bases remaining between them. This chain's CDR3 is CASSEGSDPSYNEQFF. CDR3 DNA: TGTGCCAGCAGTGAAGGGTCAGATCCCTCCTACAATGAGCAGTTCTTC.